This T cell receptor beta chain was recovered during a study of early T cells in non-severe SARS-CoV-2 infection. Individual cDNA molecules were tagged with unique molecular identifiers, the study reported. MiXCR, run by TCRdb on the 5' RACE reads, gives a single entry per CDR3 protein. The sample consists of about 35,000 distinct CDR3 sequences, less than 6% of them appearing once. This CDR3 has 14 residues. V was trimmed by 4 bases and J by 5 bases, leaving 13 bases between them. Germline V gene lookup returns CDR1 SGHNT and CDR2 YYREEE (reference sequence). The source was whole blood, collected at baseline. The receptor comes from an adult who was a healthcare worker with PCR-confirmed SARS-CoV-2 infection or an uninfected control (not recorded which). The chain joins TRBV5-4 to TRBJ2-1; D is unclear. In DNA form, the CDR3 reads TGTGCCAGCAGCCCGACCCCTGGAAACAATGAGCAGTTCTTC. Translating it yields CASSPTPGNNEQFF.